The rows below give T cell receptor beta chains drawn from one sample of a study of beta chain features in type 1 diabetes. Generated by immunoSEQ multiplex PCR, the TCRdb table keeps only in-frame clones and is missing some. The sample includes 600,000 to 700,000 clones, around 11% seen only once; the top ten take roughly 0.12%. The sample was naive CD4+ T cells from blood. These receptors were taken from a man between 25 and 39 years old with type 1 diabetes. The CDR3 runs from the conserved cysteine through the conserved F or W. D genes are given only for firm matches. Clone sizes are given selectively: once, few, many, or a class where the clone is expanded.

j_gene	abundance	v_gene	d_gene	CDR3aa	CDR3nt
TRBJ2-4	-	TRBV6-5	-	CASSIGASLGNIQYF	TGTGCCAGCAGTATAGGGGCCTCTCTGGGAAACATTCAGTACTTC
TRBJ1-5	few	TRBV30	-	CAWGRTDNQPQHF	TGTGCCTGGGGAAGGACGGACAATCAGCCCCAGCATTTT
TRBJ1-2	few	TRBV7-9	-	CASSLLGQNYGYTF	TGTGCCAGCAGCTTACTAGGGCAGAACTATGGCTACACCTTC
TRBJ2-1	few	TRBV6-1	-	CASSEDTVASEQFF	TGTGCCAGCAGTGAAGATACGGTAGCGAGTGAGCAGTTCTTC
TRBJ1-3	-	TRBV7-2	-	CASSLGTNTIYF	TGTGCCAGCAGCTTAGGAACAAACACCATATATTTT
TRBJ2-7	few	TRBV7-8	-	CASSPRDISPYEQYF	TGTGCCAGCAGCCCCCGGGACATCTCGCCCTACGAGCAGTACTTC
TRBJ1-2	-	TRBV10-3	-	CAISDNGKGKSYTF	TGTGCCATCAGTGATAACGGAAAGGGTAAAAGCTACACCTTC
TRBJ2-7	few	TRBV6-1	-	CASSGQNVEQYF	TGTGCCAGCAGTGGGCAAAATGTAGAGCAGTACTTC
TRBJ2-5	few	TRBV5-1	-	CASSLLGPETQYF	TGCGCCAGCAGCTTGTTGGGTCCGGAGACCCAGTACTTC
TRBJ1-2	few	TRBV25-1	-	CASSEQNGYTF	TGTGCCAGCAGTGAACAGAATGGCTACACCTTC
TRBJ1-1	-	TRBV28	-	CASSPRRHEAFF	TGTGCCAGCAGTCCCAGGCGGCATGAAGCTTTCTTT
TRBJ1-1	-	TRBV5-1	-	CASSSFSGSPEAFF	TGCGCCAGCAGCTCTTTCTCAGGGAGCCCTGAAGCTTTCTTT
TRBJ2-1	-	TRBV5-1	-	CASSSSGTPEDEQFF	TGCGCCAGCAGCTCCTCCGGGACCCCAGAGGATGAGCAGTTCTTC
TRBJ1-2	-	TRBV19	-	CASSIVPAQNGNTF	TGTGCCAGTAGTATAGTACCAGCCCAGAATGGGAACACCTTC